The T cell receptor (beta chain) under discussion was sequenced for a study of control samples from healthy donors and cancer patients. Germline CDR1 SGHRS, CDR2 YFSETQ. Trimming removed 4 bases from V and 0 bases from J; junction bases left unmatched: 6. CDR3 length: 16 residues. Sequencing was performed with immunoSEQ multiplex PCR; in TCRdb, only in-frame clones are kept and a portion is missing. The sample yields some 22,000 clones, roughly 84% seen once. The chain joins TRBV5-1 to TRBJ1-2, with TRBD1 identical over 10 bases. Sequencing was done on a sample of PBMCs. This clonotype originated in a man in his 60s with colorectal cancer. CDR3 sequence: CASSSGTGVSNYGYTF. The CDR3, as DNA: TGCGCCAGCAGCAGCGGGACAGGGGTTTCTAACTATGGCTACACCTTC. Complete variable domain (other parts from reference TRBV5-1 and TRBJ1-2): KAGVTQTPRYLIKTRGQQVTLSCSPISGHRSVSWYQQTPGQGLQFLFEYFSETQRNKGNFPGRFSGRQFSNSRSEMNVSTLELGDSALYLCASSSGTGVSNYGYTFGSGTRLTVV.